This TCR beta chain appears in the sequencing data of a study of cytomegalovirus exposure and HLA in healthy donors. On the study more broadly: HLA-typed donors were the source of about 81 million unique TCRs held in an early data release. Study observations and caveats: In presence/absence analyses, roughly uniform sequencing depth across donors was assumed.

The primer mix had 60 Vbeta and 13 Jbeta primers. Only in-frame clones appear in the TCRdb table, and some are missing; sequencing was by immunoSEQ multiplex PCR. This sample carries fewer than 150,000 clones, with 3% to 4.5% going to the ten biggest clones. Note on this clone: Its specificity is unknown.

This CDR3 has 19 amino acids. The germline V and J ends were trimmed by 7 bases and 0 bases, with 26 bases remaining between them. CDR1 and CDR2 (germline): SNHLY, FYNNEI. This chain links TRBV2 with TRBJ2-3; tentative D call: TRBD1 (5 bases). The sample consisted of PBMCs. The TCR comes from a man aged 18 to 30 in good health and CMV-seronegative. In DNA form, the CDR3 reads TGTGCCAGCATTAGTCGAGCTCCCAGCAGGGCTCATAGCACAGATACGCAGTATTTT. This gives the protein CASISRAPSRAHSTDTQYF.